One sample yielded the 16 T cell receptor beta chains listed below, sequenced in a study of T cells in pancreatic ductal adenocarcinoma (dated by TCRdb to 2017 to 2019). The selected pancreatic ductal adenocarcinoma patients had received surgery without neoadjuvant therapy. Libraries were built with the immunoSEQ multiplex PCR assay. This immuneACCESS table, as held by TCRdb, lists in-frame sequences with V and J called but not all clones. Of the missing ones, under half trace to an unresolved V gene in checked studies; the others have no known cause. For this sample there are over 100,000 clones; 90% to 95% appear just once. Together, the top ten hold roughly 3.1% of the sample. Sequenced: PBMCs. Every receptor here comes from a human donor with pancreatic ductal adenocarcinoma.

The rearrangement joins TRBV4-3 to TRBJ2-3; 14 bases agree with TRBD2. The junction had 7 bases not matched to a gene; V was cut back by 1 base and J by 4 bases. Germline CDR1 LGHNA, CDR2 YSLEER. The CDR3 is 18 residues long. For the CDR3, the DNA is TGCGCCAGCAGCCAAGCTTTGACTAGCGGGAGGGGACCAGATACGCAGTATTTT. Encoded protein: CASSQALTSGRGPDTQYF.

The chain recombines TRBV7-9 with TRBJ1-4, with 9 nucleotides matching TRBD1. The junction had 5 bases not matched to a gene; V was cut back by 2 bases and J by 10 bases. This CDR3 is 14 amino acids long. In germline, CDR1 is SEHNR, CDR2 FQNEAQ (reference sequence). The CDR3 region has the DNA TGTGCCAGCAGCTTAACAGGGGGCGCGGGAAAACTGTTTTTT. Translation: CASSLTGGAGKLFF.

The CDR3, as DNA: TGTGCCAGTGGGGGAGGAGCGGGAAGCCAAGAGACCCAGTACTTC. It is translated as CASGGGAGSQETQYF. The chain is built from TRBV6-1 and TRBJ2-5, with 7 bases aligning to TRBD2. The J segment lost 1 base and the V segment lost 9 bases, leaving 11 bases of the junction unmatched. Per germline, CDR1 MNHNS and CDR2 SASEGT. The CDR3 contains 15 residues.

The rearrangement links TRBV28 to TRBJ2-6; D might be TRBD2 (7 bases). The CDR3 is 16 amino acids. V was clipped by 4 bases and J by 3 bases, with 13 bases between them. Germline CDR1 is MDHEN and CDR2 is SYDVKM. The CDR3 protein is CASSSAGADGANVLTF. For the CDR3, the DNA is TGTGCCAGCAGTTCTGCGGGGGCGGATGGGGCCAACGTCCTGACTTTC.

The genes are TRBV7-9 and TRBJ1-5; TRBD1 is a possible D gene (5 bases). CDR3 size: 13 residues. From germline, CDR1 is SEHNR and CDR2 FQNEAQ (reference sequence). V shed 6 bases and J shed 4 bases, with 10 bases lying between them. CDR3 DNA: TGTGCCAGCAGTTCTCAGGGAAATCAGCCCCAGCATTTT. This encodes CASSSQGNQPQHF.

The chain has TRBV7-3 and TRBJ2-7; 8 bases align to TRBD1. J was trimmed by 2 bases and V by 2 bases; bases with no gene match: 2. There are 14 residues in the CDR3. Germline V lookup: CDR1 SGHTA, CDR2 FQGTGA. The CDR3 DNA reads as TGTGCCAGCAGCTTAGCGACAGGGGCCTACGAGCAGTACTTC. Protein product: CASSLATGAYEQYF.

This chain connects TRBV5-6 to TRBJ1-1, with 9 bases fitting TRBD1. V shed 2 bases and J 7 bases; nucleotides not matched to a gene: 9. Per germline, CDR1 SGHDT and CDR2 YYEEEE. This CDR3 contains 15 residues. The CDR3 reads CASSLRDREFIEAFF. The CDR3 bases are TGTGCCAGCAGCTTAAGGGACAGGGAGTTTATTGAAGCTTTCTTT.

DNA for the CDR3: TGTGCCAGCAGCTTGGAAGCGGGAGGCTACAATGAGCAGTTCTTC. Its translation: CASSLEAGGYNEQFF. V and J are TRBV5-4 and TRBJ2-1, with TRBD2 identical over 9 bases. This CDR3 is built from 15 residues. The germline V gene encodes CDR1 SGHNT and CDR2 YYREEE (reference sequence). Losses at the gene ends were 0 bases for V and 3 bases for J; bases not matched to a gene: 1. The full variable domain, completed using reference TRBV5-4 and TRBJ2-1, is ETGVTQSPTHLIKTRGQQVTLRCSSQSGHNTVSWYQQALGQGPQFIFQYYREEENGRGNFPPRFSGLQFPNYSSELNVNALELDDSALYLCASSLEAGGYNEQFFGPGTRLTVL.

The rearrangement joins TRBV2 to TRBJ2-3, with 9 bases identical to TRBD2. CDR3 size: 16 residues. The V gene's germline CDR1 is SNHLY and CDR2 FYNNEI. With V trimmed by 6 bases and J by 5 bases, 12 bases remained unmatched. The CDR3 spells CASSPFRGGRGDTQYF. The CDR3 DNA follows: TGTGCCAGCAGCCCTTTTCGCGGCGGGAGGGGAGATACGCAGTATTTT.

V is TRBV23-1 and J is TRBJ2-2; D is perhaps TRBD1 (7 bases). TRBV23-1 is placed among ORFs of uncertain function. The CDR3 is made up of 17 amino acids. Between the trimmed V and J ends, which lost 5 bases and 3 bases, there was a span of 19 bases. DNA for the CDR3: TGCGCCAGCAGTATGTTTCCTGCGGGACAGCACACCGGGGAGCTGTTTTTT. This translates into CASSMFPAGQHTGELFF.

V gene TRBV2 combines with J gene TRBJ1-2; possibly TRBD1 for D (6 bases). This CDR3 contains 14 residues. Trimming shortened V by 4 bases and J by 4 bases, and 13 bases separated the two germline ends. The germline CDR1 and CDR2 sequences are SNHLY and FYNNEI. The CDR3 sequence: CASSGLTGLYGYTF. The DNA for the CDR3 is TGTGCCAGCAGTGGATTGACAGGTCTCTATGGCTACACCTTC.

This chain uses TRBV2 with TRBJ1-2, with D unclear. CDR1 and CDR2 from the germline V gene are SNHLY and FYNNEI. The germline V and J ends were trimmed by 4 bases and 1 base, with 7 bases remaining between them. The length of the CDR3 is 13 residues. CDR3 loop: CASSGSSNYGYTF. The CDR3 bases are TGTGCCAGCAGTGGTAGCAGTAACTATGGCTACACCTTC.

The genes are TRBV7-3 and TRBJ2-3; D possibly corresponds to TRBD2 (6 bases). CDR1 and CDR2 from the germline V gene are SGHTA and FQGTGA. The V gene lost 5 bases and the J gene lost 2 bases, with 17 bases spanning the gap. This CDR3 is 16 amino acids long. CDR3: CASSPQTRAPTDTQYF. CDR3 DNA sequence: TGTGCCAGCAGCCCCCAGACTAGAGCCCCCACAGATACGCAGTATTTT.

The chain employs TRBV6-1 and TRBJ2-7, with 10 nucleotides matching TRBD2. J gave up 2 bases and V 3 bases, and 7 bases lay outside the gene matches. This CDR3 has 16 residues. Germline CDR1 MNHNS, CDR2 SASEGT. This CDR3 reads CASSELAGVGTYEQYF. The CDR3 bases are TGTGCCAGCAGTGAGCTAGCGGGAGTGGGGACCTACGAGCAGTACTTC.

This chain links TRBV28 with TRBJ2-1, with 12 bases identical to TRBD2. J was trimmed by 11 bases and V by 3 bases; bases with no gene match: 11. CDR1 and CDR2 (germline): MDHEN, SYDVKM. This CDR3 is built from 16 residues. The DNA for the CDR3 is TGTGCCAGCAGTTTGCACCTAGCGGGAGGGGCGGGACAGCAGTTCTTC. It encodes CASSLHLAGGAGQQFF.

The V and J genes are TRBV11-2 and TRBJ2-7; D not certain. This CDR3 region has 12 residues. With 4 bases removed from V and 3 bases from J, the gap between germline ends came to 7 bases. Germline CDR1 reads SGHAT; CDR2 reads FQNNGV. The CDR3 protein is CASSSQNYEQYF. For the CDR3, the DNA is TGTGCCAGCAGCTCGCAGAACTACGAGCAGTACTTC.